The clone carrying this TCR beta chain was seen more than once but under ten times. Its antigen is not identified. This entry comes from a study of beta chain features in type 1 diabetes. The wider study: In age, gender and cell yields, patients were similar to healthy donors. Sorted cells numbering 107,917,701 were examined across all samples. Findings of the study overall: Shorter TCRB CDR3s, moderately but significantly so, marked every one of the four CD4+ subsets in Type 1 diabetes patients.

Sequenced material consisted of expressed TCRB transcripts (all of the isolated RNA was reverse transcribed). Clones were sequenced by immunoSEQ multiplex PCR, and TCRdb holds only the in-frame ones, with some missing. The sample carries over 600,000 clones, around 12% recorded once. V gave up 6 bases and J gave up 4 bases; unmatched junction bases: 5. Germline V CDR1 and CDR2: MNHNY, SVGAGI (reference sequence). The CDR3 consists of 14 residues. Per donor, one heparinised blood draw averaged roughly 110 mL. The sequence was obtained from a man younger than 45 with type 1 diabetes. The rearrangement joins TRBV6-6 to TRBJ1-4; 7 positions agree with TRBD1. Sequenced: naive CD4+ T cells from blood. CDR3 in DNA: TGTGCCAGCAGCACGACAGGGTTTAATGAAAAACTGTTTTTT. Protein sequence: CASSTTGFNEKLFF.